One and the same sample provided the 29 T cell receptor beta chains below, sequenced in a study of CD8 T cells in Susac syndrome (dated by TCRdb to the late 2010s). Library generation was performed with the immunoSEQ multiplex PCR assay. RNA was extracted using the RNeasy kit, and roughly 0.5 to 1 ug of the RNA was reverse transcribed with random hexamers. TCRdb's own reprocessing of the public reads used fastp at Q25 and MiXCR and kept productive beta chains. Each entry is one CDR3 protein sequence, shown with its most common DNA and genes. This sample comprises fewer than 350,000 distinct CDR3 sequences, around 89% of them detected only once. The ten largest clones capture roughly 0.2% of the sample. Sequencing was done on a sample of CD8+ T cells from PBMCs. The receptor source for this set is a human donor with multiple sclerosis.

The V and J genes are TRBV20-1 and TRBJ2-1, with TRBD1 matching 8 bases. V lost 4 bases to trimming and J lost 7 bases; unmatched junction nucleotides: 6. CDR3 length: 13 residues. Germline CDR1 reads DFQATT; CDR2 reads SNEGSKA (reference sequence). CDR3 sequence (DNA): TGCAGTGCTACCAGGGGGCTGTCTAATGAGCAGTTCTTC. Amino acids: CSATRGLSNEQFF.

This chain joins TRBV9 and TRBJ2-5; D may match TRBD1 or TRBD2 (6 bases each). CDR3 length equals 15 residues. Trimming cost V 0 bases and J 0 bases, with 9 bases left between them. CDR1 and CDR2 from the germline V gene are SGDLS and YYNGEE. The CDR3 loop is CASSVAGAYQETQYF. The CDR3 bases are TGTGCCAGCAGCGTAGCGGGGGCGTACCAAGAGACCCAGTACTTC.

The gene calls are TRBV28 and TRBJ1-5; TRBD1 agrees at 8 bases. J gave up 1 base and V 7 bases, and 24 bases lay outside the gene matches. From germline, CDR1 is MDHEN and CDR2 SYDVKM. The CDR3 spans 21 residues. In nucleotides, the CDR3 is TGTGCCAGCACCCCCAGGGGGCAGGGTGTGTTCCATGGGGACAGCAATCAGCCCCAGCATTTT. Translating it yields CASTPRGQGVFHGDSNQPQHF.

In its sample, this clonotype was seen once. The genes are TRBV7-9 and TRBJ2-1; 7 bases agree with TRBD2. Germline V gives CDR1 SEHNR, CDR2 FQNEAQ (reference sequence). The ends lost 5 bases at V and 7 bases at J; junction bases unmatched: 11. The CDR3 consists of 15 residues. The CDR3 reads CASSPPLAGENEQFF. The CDR3 bases are TGTGCCAGCAGCCCCCCCTTGGCGGGAGAGAATGAGCAGTTCTTC.

This chain links TRBV28 with TRBJ1-2, with 8 bases matching TRBD1. The CDR3 loop spans 13 amino acids. J gave up 6 bases and V 6 bases, and 6 bases lay outside the gene matches. Germline CDR1 MDHEN, CDR2 SYDVKM. The chain's CDR3 is CASRPDRDDGYTF. The CDR3 region has the DNA TGTGCCAGCAGACCGGACAGGGACGATGGCTACACCTTC.

The chain carries TRBV28 and TRBJ2-2, with a weak D call TRBD2 (5 bases). This CDR3 region has 14 residues. The germline V gene encodes CDR1 MDHEN and CDR2 SYDVKM. Trimming took 8 bases from V and 6 from J, leaving 16 bases between them. For the CDR3, the DNA is TGTGCCAGCGACCCGGAGGTGCCCCCCGGGGAGCTGTTTTTT. It translates to CASDPEVPPGELFF.

The J gene is TRBJ1-2, the V gene TRBV7-9; 10 positions agree with TRBD1. The CDR3 covers 17 residues. V shed 3 bases, J shed 5 bases, and the junction held 12 bases outside the gene matches. Germline values: CDR1 SEHNR, CDR2 FQNEAQ (reference sequence). CDR3 protein: CASSLDGGQGIGYGYTF. For the CDR3, the DNA is TGTGCCAGCAGCTTGGATGGGGGACAGGGGATTGGTTATGGCTACACCTTC.

CDR3 nucleotide sequence: TGTGCCAGCATGGGGGAGTACGACCGGGACGAGACCCAGTACTTC. Its protein is CASMGEYDRDETQYF. This chain joins TRBV21-1 and TRBJ2-5; the DNA was not compared with TRBD1, the D call given in the table. TRBV21-1 is designated a pseudogene. This CDR3 contains 15 residues.

V is TRBV7-9 and J is TRBJ2-5, with unresolved D. Trimming took 5 bases from V and 5 from J, leaving 21 bases between them. The CDR3 length is 16 residues. CDR1 SEHNR and CDR2 FQNEAQ come from the germline V gene (reference sequence). The CDR3 bases are TGTGCCAGCAGCCATACCACGGGCCCCCGATTCGAGACCCAGTACTTC. Protein sequence: CASSHTTGPRFETQYF.

V and J are TRBV27 and TRBJ2-3; a possible D gene is TRBD2 (6 bases). Deletions cut 8 bases from V and 1 base from J, with 13 bases between. This CDR3 is built from 14 residues. From germline, CDR1 is MNHEY and CDR2 SMNVEV (reference sequence). The CDR3 sequence: CASFGLFGTDTQYF. CDR3 in DNA: TGTGCCAGCTTCGGACTATTTGGCACAGATACGCAGTATTTT.

The chain is built from TRBV12-3 or TRBV12-4 and TRBJ2-1, with 8 bases fitting TRBD2. The CDR3 covers 13 residues. J was trimmed by 8 bases and V by 3 bases; bases with no gene match: 3. CDR3 residues: CASSLPGGHEQFF. For the CDR3, the DNA is TGTGCCAGCAGTTTGCCGGGAGGGCATGAGCAGTTCTTC.

V and J are TRBV7-6 and TRBJ2-5; TRBD1 matches at 7 bases. The CDR3 is 13 amino acids. From germline, CDR1 is SGHVS and CDR2 FNYEAQ. V lost 4 bases, J lost 3 bases, and 2 bases stayed unmatched. CDR3 residues: CASSSGQEETQYF. The CDR3 DNA is TGTGCCAGCAGCTCTGGACAGGAAGAGACCCAGTACTTC.

The gene calls are TRBV28 and TRBJ1-6; D may be TRBD1 (5 bases). Trimming pared 5 bases from V and 7 bases from J, leaving 18 bases between. The CDR3 covers 16 residues. CDR1 is MDHEN and CDR2 is SYDVKM in the germline V gene. The CDR3 nucleotides are TGTGCCAGCAGTCCCCTAAGACAGCCTCAAAATTCACCCCTCCACTTT. As protein: CASSPLRQPQNSPLHF.

The chain carries TRBV7-9 and TRBJ2-7; D is unclear. This CDR3 comprises 16 residues. V dropped 4 bases and J dropped 7 bases, with 23 bases sitting between them. Germline lookup yields CDR1 SEHNR and CDR2 FQNEAQ (reference sequence). The CDR3 protein is CASSSHDQSALGEQYF. DNA of the CDR3: TGTGCCAGCAGCTCCCATGACCAGTCGGCCCTCGGGGAGCAGTACTTC.

This clonotype was detected only once. The chain links TRBV28 to TRBJ1-6; 7 nucleotides align to TRBD1. With V trimmed by 4 bases and J by 0 bases, 12 bases remained unmatched. Germline CDR1 is MDHEN and CDR2 is SYDVKM. The length of the CDR3 is 19 residues. CDR3 DNA sequence: TGTGCCAGCAGTTCACCGGGACAGTTTCTGAGCTCCTATAATTCACCCCTCCACTTT. Translation: CASSSPGQFLSSYNSPLHF.

The V gene is TRBV28, the J gene TRBJ1-1; no clear D gene. Germline V CDR1 and CDR2: MDHEN, SYDVKM. The CDR3 has 13 amino acids. Deletions cut 5 bases from V and 6 bases from J, with 13 bases between. The CDR3 DNA sequence: TGTGCCAGCAGTGCTGAGAGGATTCCTGAAGCTTTCTTT. It encodes CASSAERIPEAFF.

The gene calls are TRBV9 and TRBJ2-3, with TRBD1 matching 9 bases. V was clipped by 0 bases and J by 3 bases; unmatched bases: 2. Per germline, CDR1 SGDLS and CDR2 YYNGEE. The CDR3 has 15 amino acids. CDR3 residues: CASSVDGTGTDTQYF. The CDR3 DNA sequence: TGTGCCAGCAGCGTAGACGGGACAGGGACAGATACGCAGTATTTT.

The rearrangement links TRBV30 to TRBJ1-1; perhaps TRBD1 as D (6 bases). Germline-derived CDR1 and CDR2 are GTSNPN and SVGIG (reference sequence). Trimming took 1 base from V and 4 from J, leaving 13 bases between them. CDR3 length: 14 residues. CDR3 in amino acids: CAWSAGGPITEAFF. The CDR3 DNA reads as TGTGCCTGGAGTGCCGGGGGCCCTATCACTGAAGCTTTCTTT.

The chain couples TRBV28 to TRBJ2-7; 9 nucleotides align to TRBD2. V was pared by 7 bases and J by 7 bases, with 11 bases of the junction left unmatched. Germline CDR1 is MDHEN and CDR2 is SYDVKM. The CDR3 consists of 14 residues. CDR3 coding DNA: TGTGCCAGCAACCAAGCGGGACTAGCAGGGGAGCAGTACTTC. Protein product: CASNQAGLAGEQYF.

The rearrangement uses TRBV11-2 and TRBJ2-7; D is perhaps TRBD1 (6 bases). The CDR3 is made up of 17 amino acids. Trimming took 0 bases from V and 1 from J, leaving 16 bases between them. In germline, CDR1 is SGHAT, CDR2 FQNNGV. The CDR3, as DNA: TGTGCCAGCAGCTTAGATATTTCCGGCAGGGGTTCCTACGAGCAGTACTTC. Amino acids: CASSLDISGRGSYEQYF.

CDR3 DNA sequence: TGCAGCGTGGCGGGCGGGAACACTGAAGCTTTCTTT. The encoded protein is CSVAGGNTEAFF. This chain joins TRBV29-1 and TRBJ1-1; D remains unclear. The CDR3 length is 12 residues. V lost 6 bases, J lost 1 base, and 9 bases lay in between. Germline loops: CDR1 SQVTM, CDR2 ANQGSEA.

This clonotype was recorded once. The rearrangement links TRBV28 to TRBJ1-1, with D possibly being TRBD1 (5 bases). The CDR3 is made up of 17 amino acids. Germline loops: CDR1 MDHEN, CDR2 SYDVKM. The V gene lost 2 bases and the J gene lost 4 bases, with 20 bases spanning the gap. CDR3: CASSLKGGAPQGTEAFF. Here the CDR3 DNA reads TGTGCCAGCAGTTTAAAGGGAGGAGCCCCCCAGGGCACTGAAGCTTTCTTT.

The chain recombines TRBV6-5 with TRBJ2-7; D uncertain. The CDR3 contains 13 residues. Trimming shortened V by 10 bases and J by 2 bases, and 15 bases separated the two germline ends. Germline-derived CDR1 and CDR2 are MNHEY and SVGAGI. The CDR3 DNA reads as TGTGCCACCATGAAAACTGATACCTACGAGCAGTACTTC. Amino acid sequence: CATMKTDTYEQYF.

The genes are TRBV9 and TRBJ2-7; tentatively, D is TRBD1 (8 bases). This CDR3 is built from 16 residues. Per the germline V gene, CDR1 is SGDLS and CDR2 is YYNGEE. The germline V and J ends were trimmed by 3 bases and 4 bases, with 20 bases remaining between them. CDR3 amino acids: CASSEEYGQGGYEQYF. The CDR3 DNA reads as TGTGCCAGCAGCGAAGAATACGGACAGGGAGGGTACGAGCAGTACTTC.

The V gene is TRBV6-5, the J gene TRBJ1-2; 7 bases align to TRBD1. This CDR3 contains 15 residues. The junction had 10 bases not matched to a gene; V was cut back by 7 bases and J by 2 bases. Germline CDR1 is MNHEY and CDR2 is SVGAGI. The CDR3 nucleotides are TGTGCCAGCAAGGGGGGGACGACAGGGAACTATGGCTACACCTTC. Its translation: CASKGGTTGNYGYTF.

J is TRBJ2-1 and V is TRBV27, with 7 nucleotides matching TRBD2. The CDR3 extends over 14 amino acids. The germline V gene encodes CDR1 MNHEY and CDR2 SMNVEV (reference sequence). After removal of 10 bases from V and 0 bases from J, the junction contained 6 bases not matched to a gene. In nucleotides, the CDR3 is TGTGCCACCTCGTCGGGGGGCTCCTACAATGAGCAGTTCTTC. Translated, it gives CATSSGGSYNEQFF.

The chain combines TRBV30 with TRBJ2-7, with D uncertain. This CDR3 has 11 residues. Germline CDR1 GTSNPN, CDR2 SVGIG (reference sequence). Deletions cut 6 bases from V and 6 bases from J, with 12 bases between. The CDR3, as DNA: TGTGCCTGTCCGTTTGTTGGCGAGCAGTACTTC. Encoded protein: CACPFVGEQYF.

The gene calls are TRBV7-6 and TRBJ2-2, with D possibly matching TRBD1 (5 bases). There are 16 residues in the CDR3. Trimming took 4 bases from V and 3 from J, leaving 15 bases between them. CDR1 is SGHVS and CDR2 is FNYEAQ in the germline V gene. CDR3 protein: CASSSPDSSHTGELFF. As DNA, the CDR3 is TGTGCCAGCAGCTCCCCCGACAGTTCCCACACCGGGGAGCTGTTTTTT.

J is TRBJ1-1 and V is TRBV5-4; 7 bases agree with TRBD1. The ends lost 3 bases at V and 2 bases at J; junction bases unmatched: 10. Germline V gives CDR1 SGHNT, CDR2 YYREEE (reference sequence). This CDR3 is 16 amino acids long. CDR3 sequence (DNA): TGTGCCAGCAGCTCCAAGATCAGGGGGGGAAACACTGAAGCTTTCTTT. It encodes CASSSKIRGGNTEAFF.